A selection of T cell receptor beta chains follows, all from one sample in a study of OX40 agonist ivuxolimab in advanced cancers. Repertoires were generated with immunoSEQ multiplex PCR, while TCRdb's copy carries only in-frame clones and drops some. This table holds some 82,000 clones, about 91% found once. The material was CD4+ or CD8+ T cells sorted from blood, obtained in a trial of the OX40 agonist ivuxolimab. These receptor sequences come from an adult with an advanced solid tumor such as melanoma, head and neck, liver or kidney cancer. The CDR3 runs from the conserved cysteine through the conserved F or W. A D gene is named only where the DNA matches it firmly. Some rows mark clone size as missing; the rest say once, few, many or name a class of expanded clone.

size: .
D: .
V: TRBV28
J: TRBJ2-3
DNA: TGTGCCAGCAGTATGGGACTTAGCACAGATACGCAGTATTTT
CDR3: CASSMGLSTDTQYF

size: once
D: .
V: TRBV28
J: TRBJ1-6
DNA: TGTGCCAGCAGCCCGGGACACCTTTTAGGTTCACCCCTCCACTTT
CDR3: CASSPGHLLGSPLHF

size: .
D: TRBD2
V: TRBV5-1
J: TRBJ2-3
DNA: TGCGCCAGCAGCCCCCAGCGGGAGGGCACAGATACGCAGTATTTT
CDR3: CASSPQREGTDTQYF

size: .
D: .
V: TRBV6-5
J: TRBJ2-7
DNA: TGTGCCAGCAGTTCTACAGGATCCGAGCAGTACTTC
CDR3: CASSSTGSEQYF

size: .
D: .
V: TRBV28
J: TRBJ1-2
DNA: TGTGCCAGCAGGCCCAAGGGGGGGACTATATGGAGCTACACCTTC
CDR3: CASRPKGGTIWSYTF

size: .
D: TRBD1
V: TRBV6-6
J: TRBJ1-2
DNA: TGTGCCAGCAGAACCGGGACAGGGTTTGGCTACACCTTC
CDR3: CASRTGTGFGYTF

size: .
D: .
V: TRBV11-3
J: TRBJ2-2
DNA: TGTGCCAGCAGCTCCCCCGGGGAGCTGTTTTTT
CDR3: CASSSPGELFF

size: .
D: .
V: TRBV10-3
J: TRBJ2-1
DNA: TGTGCCATCAGCCTGGGGGGGGCAGGGGCTTCGAACAATGAGCAGTTCTTC
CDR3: CAISLGGAGASNNEQFF

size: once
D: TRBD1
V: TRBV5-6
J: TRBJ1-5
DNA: TGTGCCAGCAGCCGATGGGACAGCCGATATAGCAATCAGCCCCAGCATTTT
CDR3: CASSRWDSRYSNQPQHF

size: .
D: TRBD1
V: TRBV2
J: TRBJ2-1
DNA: TGTGCCAGCAGACGCCCCGGGACAGGGAAAAATGAGCAGTTCTTC
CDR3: CASRRPGTGKNEQFF

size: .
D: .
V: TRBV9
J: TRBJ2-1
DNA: TGTGCCAGCACCACAAGCCAGGGGACCTACAATGAGCAGTTCTTC
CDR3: CASTTSQGTYNEQFF

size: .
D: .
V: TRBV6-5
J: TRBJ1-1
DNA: TGTGCCAGCAGTTACTCGATCGGGGTTGCTGAAGCTTTCTTT
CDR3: CASSYSIGVAEAFF

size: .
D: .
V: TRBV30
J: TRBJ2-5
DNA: TGTGCCTGGAGTCAGGGCCCCCCAGAGACCCAGTACTTC
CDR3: CAWSQGPPETQYF

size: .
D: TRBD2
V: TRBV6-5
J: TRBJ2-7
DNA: TGTGCCAGCAGTTCAGAAGGTTGGACTAGCGGCTACGAGCAGTACTTC
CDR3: CASSSEGWTSGYEQYF

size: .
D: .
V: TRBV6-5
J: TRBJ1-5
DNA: TGTGCCAGCAGTTACCAGGGACAGCCCCAGCATTTT
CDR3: CASSYQGQPQHF

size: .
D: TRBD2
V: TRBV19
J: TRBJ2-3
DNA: TGTGCCAGTAGTATCGACGGGCGTGGGACGGGAGGTATAACAGATACGCAGTATTTT
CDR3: CASSIDGRGTGGITDTQYF